One T cell receptor (beta chain) is described in this entry. Its binding antigen is unknown. No much larger clone is present one base from it, and per-base qualities are unavailable. The study evaluated CTLA-4 blockade (ipilimumab) given together with focal radiation therapy in patients who had chemo-refractory metastatic non-small-cell lung cancer. These data belong to a study of radiotherapy plus CTLA-4 blockade in lung cancer (dated by TCRdb to 2017 to 2018). At the level of the whole study: Objective responses occurred in roughly a sixth of enrolled patients, and about 33% achieved disease control.

Libraries were built with the immunoSEQ multiplex PCR assay. In TCRdb, the immuneACCESS table is reduced to in-frame sequences with V and J assigned. These tables do not hold every clone; where another copy was compared, an unresolved V gene accounts for under half, and the others remain unexplained. The sample table lists 45,000 to 60,000 clones, roughly three quarters of them with a count of one. Jointly, the top ten make up 7.5% to 9.5% of the sample. The germline V gene specifies SGHRS as CDR1 and YFSETQ as CDR2. From the cysteine up to the phenylalanine, the CDR3 has a length of 14 residues. Only the CDR3 part of the read is kept: 42 bases, read in frame from the first base. Trimming takes 3 bases off V and 8 bases off J; junction bases not matched to a gene: 6. General study outcomes and caveats: The strongest predictors of response, as reported, were early dynamic changes in blood T cell clones along with a rise in serum interferon-beta after radiation. After treatment with radiotherapy and ipilimumab, TCR clones that came from tumors expanded in the peripheral blood.

The chain is encoded by TRBV5-1 joined to TRBJ1-2, and TRBD1 matches 11 of the central bases. Sequenced here: peripheral blood, sampled from a patient treated with radiotherapy plus ipilimumab. The receptor comes from a human donor with non-small cell lung cancer who had a complete response to radiotherapy plus ipilimumab. The DNA sequence is given as TGCGCCAGCAGCTCGGACAGGGGGCTAGAAGGCTACACCTTC. This gives the protein CASSSDRGLEGYTF.